The clone carrying this TCR beta chain was found a few times. Its specificity is not known. With 60 Vbeta and 13 Jbeta primers, the PCR was carried out. This table comes from immunoSEQ multiplex PCR, and its TCRdb copy is limited to in-frame clones, with some not included. The sample contains about 160,000 clones, around 80% of which appear only once. This sample stems from a study of cytomegalovirus exposure and HLA in healthy donors. The study, taken as a whole, reports: Fewer N-insertions than the roughly 650-donor mean were reportedly shown by an Asian-associated ancestry cluster in a later analysis. Later analysis associated a missense DCLRE1C variant with TCR beta V- and J-gene trimming. Follow-up analysis found HLA locus-dependent TCR association rates, highest for DRB1 and lowest for HLA-C. More clonal expansion characterized HLA-associated TCR beta chains than equally common others in a later analysis.

The J segment lost 0 bases and the V segment lost 0 bases, leaving 3 bases of the junction unmatched. Looked up from germline, CDR1 is SGHDT and CDR2 is YYEEEE. The length of the CDR3 is 16 residues. The genes are TRBV5-6 and TRBJ1-5, with 7 nucleotides matching TRBD1. The TCR was taken from a man younger than 30 in good health and CMV-seronegative. Sequencing was carried out using PBMCs. CDR3 loop: CASSLDRGSSNQPQHF. CDR3 DNA sequence: TGTGCCAGCAGCTTGGACAGGGGATCTAGCAATCAGCCCCAGCATTTT.